This TCR beta chain was identified in a study of blood T cell repertoires in COVID-19. Study overall: Acute and convalescent COVID-19 specimens originated in the United States, Italy and Spain. Sources were T cells, B-cell-depleted T cells, or PBMCs; the material itself was cDNA or gDNA.

In the study's own analysis: Reference gene primer amplification gave estimated nucleated cell counts. The data were produced by immunoSEQ multiplex PCR, yet TCRdb's version contains in-frame clones alone and is incomplete. The D gene and trimming were derived from the DNA, and the V and J assignments and clone size from that table. The repertoire has some 100,000 clones, around 85% of them found once; the top ten carry around 1.9%. Trimming pared 2 bases from V and 0 bases from J, leaving 14 bases between. This CDR3 is built from 16 residues. The germline gives CDR1 MNHEY, CDR2 SMNVEV (reference sequence).

The receptor was derived from a woman aged 70-85 years with active or convalescent COVID-19. The genes are TRBV27 and TRBJ2-7; a weak D match, TRBD2 (5 bases). The sequenced sample was peripheral blood. In nucleotides, the CDR3 is TGTGCCAGCAGTTTAATGTCCGGGGTCAACTCCTACGAGCAGTACTTC. It is translated as CASSLMSGVNSYEQYF.